One and the same sample provided the 13 T cell receptor beta chains below, sequenced in a study of spatial heterogeneity in lung cancer. TCRdb ran MiXCR on the 5' RACE reads and lists one entry per CDR3 protein. The sample gives about 10,000 distinct CDR3 sequences, 20% to 25% of which show up once; around two fifths is in the top ten. Documented time point: blood at routine non-recurrence follow-up after resection. The sample in question was PBMCs, obtained at follow-up. All receptors derive from a male donor with early-stage non-small cell lung cancer.

The CDR3 coding sequence is TGTGGTAGCGGGAATAAAGAGACCCAGTACTTC. Translated: CGSGNKETQYF. The V gene is TRBV28, the J gene TRBJ2-5, with TRBD2 matching 8 bases. CDR1 and CDR2 (germline): MDHEN, SYDVKM. There are 11 residues in the CDR3.

This clonotype was counted ten times or more. This chain connects TRBV28 to TRBJ2-7; a possible D gene is TRBD2 (6 bases). Germline CDR1 MDHEN, CDR2 SYDVKM. The CDR3 contains 14 residues. Trimming took off 7 bases at V and 1 base at J, with 14 bases between the two ends. The CDR3 here is CASTLGGGSYEQYF. CDR3 bases: TGTGCCAGCACCCTGGGAGGCGGATCCTACGAGCAGTACTTC.

In its sample, this clonotype was seen many times. J is TRBJ1-6 and V is TRBV6-2 or TRBV6-3, with D tentatively TRBD1 (5 bases). Trimming removed 3 bases from V and 8 bases from J, with 8 bases in between. The CDR3 length is 13 residues. Germline values: CDR1 MNHEY, CDR2 SVGEGT. CDR3 loop: CASSYGTDSPLHF. CDR3 in DNA: TGTGCCAGCAGTTATGGGACCGATTCACCCCTCCACTTT.

The chain uses TRBV5-8 and TRBJ1-5; D may be TRBD1 (6 bases). V shed 5 bases and J shed 15 bases, with 18 bases lying between them. CDR1 and CDR2 from the germline V gene are SGHTS and YDEGEE. The CDR3 extends over 12 amino acids. CDR3 in amino acids: CASSTGAPLLHF. CDR3 DNA: TGTGCCAGCAGTACGGGGGCCCCTCTCCTGCATTTT.

This clonotype is deemed medium-sized. The chain links TRBV7-2 to TRBJ2-5, with D possibly matching TRBD1 (5 bases). The CDR3 spans 17 residues. The germline V gene encodes CDR1 SGHTA and CDR2 FQGNSA. Trimming removed 0 bases at V and 1 base at J, with 15 bases between. The DNA for the CDR3 is TGTGCCAGCAGCTTAGCGGCGGCAGGGTCCCTCCAAGAGACCCAGTACTTC. Encoded protein: CASSLAAAGSLQETQYF.

This clonotype was detected many times. This rearrangement joins TRBV20-1 to TRBJ2-5; TRBD1 or TRBD2 may be the D gene (5 bases each). The germline V gene encodes CDR1 DFQATT and CDR2 SNEGSKA (reference sequence). Trimming pared 6 bases from V and 4 bases from J, leaving 21 bases between. This CDR3 has 15 residues. CDR3 region: CSAPNAAGTRETQYF. In nucleotides, the CDR3 is TGCAGTGCCCCAAACGCGGCCGGGACGAGAGAGACCCAGTACTTC.

At least ten counts were recorded for this clonotype. The rearrangement joins TRBV6-6 to TRBJ2-7, with 9 bases that match TRBD1. The CDR3 is 19 residues long. The J segment lost 4 bases and the V segment lost 2 bases, leaving 18 bases of the junction unmatched. CDR1 and CDR2 (germline): MNHNY, SVGAGI (reference sequence). This CDR3 is CASSYPVPGTGSRDYEQYF. As DNA, the CDR3 is TGTGCCAGCAGTTACCCCGTTCCCGGGACAGGGTCGAGGGATTACGAGCAGTACTTC.

This rearrangement joins TRBV28 to TRBJ2-1, with D hard to call. The V gene lost 5 bases and the J gene lost 1 base, with 3 bases spanning the gap. CDR3 length equals 12 residues. The germline gives CDR1 MDHEN, CDR2 SYDVKM. The CDR3 protein is CASSPSYNEQFF. In DNA form, the CDR3 reads TGTGCCAGCAGTCCTTCCTACAATGAGCAGTTCTTC.

This clonotype was recorded at least ten times. The chain is built from TRBV4-1 and TRBJ2-7; a weak D match, TRBD1 (5 bases). The CDR3 runs to 15 residues. Deletions cut 1 base from V and 4 bases from J, with 14 bases between. Looked up from germline, CDR1 is MGHRA and CDR2 is YSYEKL. CDR3 nucleotide sequence: TGCGCCAGCAGCCAAGGCCCAGGACAATGGTACGAGCAGTACTTC. It translates to CASSQGPGQWYEQYF.

Many counts were recorded for this clonotype. The genes are TRBV7-9 and TRBJ2-3; weak D call: TRBD1 (6 bases). CDR1 is SEHNR, CDR2 FQNEAQ, per germline (reference sequence). The V gene lost 1 base and the J gene lost 2 bases, with 10 bases spanning the gap. The CDR3 is 15 amino acids. This CDR3 is CASSLVGGNTDTQYF. CDR3 nucleotide sequence: TGTGCCAGCAGCTTAGTAGGGGGTAACACAGATACGCAGTATTTT.

This clonotype was recorded a few times. The rearrangement joins TRBV14 to TRBJ2-3, with D unclear. The CDR3 spans 13 residues. The V end was cut by 1 base, the J end by 3 bases, with 5 bases between. Germline assignment: CDR1 SGHDN and CDR2 FVKESK. The CDR3 DNA reads as TGTGCCAGCAGCCAAGTTCATACAGATACGCAGTATTTT. Encoded protein: CASSQVHTDTQYF.

This clonotype was counted many times. V is TRBV14 and J is TRBJ2-1, with unresolved D. The ends were cut back, 4 bases at V and 0 bases at J, with 7 bases in the middle. The length of the CDR3 is 14 residues. Germline CDR1 SGHDN, CDR2 FVKESK. CDR3 sequence: CASSLRISYNEQFF. CDR3 coding DNA: TGTGCCAGCAGCCTCCGGATCTCCTACAATGAGCAGTTCTTC.

This clonotype is medium-sized (0.01 to 0.1%) by share. The chain couples TRBV18 to TRBJ2-1; no clear D. The germline gives CDR1 KGHSH, CDR2 LQKENI. V was trimmed by 5 bases and J by 8 bases, leaving 13 bases between them. CDR3 size: 13 residues. CDR3 bases: TGTGCCAGCTCAGCCTCCGTGGGTTATGAGCAGTTCTTC. This sequence encodes CASSASVGYEQFF.